The present T cell receptor beta chain was sequenced within a study of blood T cell repertoires in COVID-19. Overall study context: Collection of acute and convalescent COVID-19 samples took place in the United States, Italy and Spain. PBMCs, B-cell-depleted T cells, or T cells were the source of the cDNA or gDNA that made up the material.

Original data processing: Amplification of reference gene primers was used by the study to estimate nucleated cell counts. The repertoire was sequenced with immunoSEQ multiplex PCR; TCRdb's copy has only in-frame clones and lacks some. V and J calls and clone size are those listed in that table; D and trimming were worked out from the DNA. The sample shows 210,000 or so clones, around 84% of them seen only once. The germline V gene has CDR1 SGDLS and CDR2 YYNGEE. V trimming: 2 bases; J trimming: 6 bases; junction bases outside the gene matches: 9. CDR3 length equals 16 residues. What was sequenced was peripheral blood. The V call is TRBV9, the J call TRBJ1-4; 8 bases agree with TRBD1. The clonotype originates from a human donor in a cohort sampled during active COVID-19. DNA of the CDR3: TGTGCCAGCAGCGTGGGCACAGGGGGACGTTATGAAAAACTGTTTTTT. Encoded protein: CASSVGTGGRYEKLFF.